The 27 T cell receptor beta chains in this list originate from one sample, sequenced in a study of cytomegalovirus exposure and HLA in healthy donors. Primers for the PCR totalled 60 Vbeta and 13 Jbeta. Data came from immunoSEQ multiplex PCR; TCRdb stores just in-frame clones and leaves some out. The sample holds 200,000 or so clones; about 83% are singletons and the top ten take around 6.1%. The sample comprised PBMCs. Source of these receptors: a woman aged 25 to 39 in good health and CMV-seropositive.

This sequence joins TRBV10-3 and TRBJ2-6; perhaps TRBD2 as D (5 bases). The CDR3 has 15 residues. The ends were cut back, 4 bases at V and 1 base at J, with 8 bases in the middle. Per germline, CDR1 ENHRY and CDR2 SYGVKD. CDR3 sequence: CAISVSGSGANVLTF. In nucleotides, the CDR3 is TGTGCCATCAGTGTTTCGGGATCTGGGGCCAACGTCCTGACTTTC.

In nucleotides, the CDR3 is TGTGCCAGCAGCTTTTCCGAGCGCGCCACAGATACGCAGTATTTT. This codes for CASSFSERATDTQYF. The V and J genes are TRBV13 and TRBJ2-3; D uncertain. There are 15 residues in the CDR3. The V end lost 3 bases, the J end lost 2 bases, and 12 bases lay between the germline ends. Germline lookup yields CDR1 PRHDT and CDR2 FYEKMQ (reference sequence).

This clone showed up just a few times. The V call is TRBV5-1, the J call TRBJ1-2, with TRBD1 as a possible D gene (6 bases). The germline V and J ends were trimmed by 2 bases and 8 bases, with 10 bases remaining between them. The germline V gene encodes CDR1 SGHRS and CDR2 YFSETQ. This CDR3 is built from 12 residues. The CDR3 spells CASSFGDRGYTF. For the CDR3, the DNA is TGCGCCAGCAGCTTTGGAGACAGGGGCTACACCTTC. Based on the CDR3 plus reference TRBV5-1 and TRBJ1-2, the full variable domain is KAGVTQTPRYLIKTRGQQVTLSCSPISGHRSVSWYQQTPGQGLQFLFEYFSETQRNKGNFPGRFSGRQFSNSRSEMNVSTLELGDSALYLCASSFGDRGYTFGSGTRLTVV.

The chain links TRBV25-1 to TRBJ1-2; D ambiguous. Between the trimmed V and J ends, which lost 2 bases and 7 bases, there was a span of 8 bases. The CDR3 totals 12 residues. Germline V lookup: CDR1 MGHDK, CDR2 SYGVNS. The CDR3 coding sequence is TGTGCCAGCAGTGAACAGTTTGGTGGCTACACCTTC. Translation: CASSEQFGGYTF.

The rearrangement joins TRBV6-1 to TRBJ1-5, with a possible D match to TRBD1 (6 bases). Germline V gene lookup returns CDR1 MNHNS and CDR2 SASEGT. The V end was cut by 5 bases, the J end by 4 bases, with 12 bases between. The CDR3 has 14 amino acids. The CDR3 spells CASSLRDTNQPQHF. The DNA of the CDR3 is TGTGCCAGCAGTCTCCGGGACACTAATCAGCCCCAGCATTTT.

The gene calls are TRBV12-5 and TRBJ1-1; TRBD1 might be the D (6 bases). Trimming took off 7 bases at V and 4 bases at J, with 10 bases between the two ends. Germline V gives CDR1 LGHNT, CDR2 FRNRAP. The CDR3 sequence is 12 residues long. The CDR3 here is CASALGATEAFF. The CDR3 DNA reads TGTGCTAGTGCCTTGGGGGCCACTGAAGCTTTCTTT.

This clone was seen a few times. The chain has TRBV7-9 and TRBJ1-2; no firm D call. Germline assignment: CDR1 SEHNR and CDR2 FQNEAQ (reference sequence). CDR3 size: 12 residues. With 5 bases removed from V and 7 bases from J, the gap between germline ends came to 11 bases. The chain's CDR3 is CASSPVLSGYTF. CDR3 sequence (DNA): TGTGCCAGCAGCCCGGTACTGAGTGGCTACACCTTC.

The rearrangement links TRBV6-5 to TRBJ1-1, with D possibly being TRBD1 (6 bases). The CDR3 totals 14 residues. Germline V gene sequence: CDR1 MNHEY, CDR2 SVGAGI. Deletions cut 8 bases from V and 4 bases from J, with 17 bases between. CDR3: CASFTSGTFTEAFF. CDR3 bases: TGTGCCAGCTTTACAAGCGGGACATTCACTGAAGCTTTCTTT.

The chain combines TRBV9 with TRBJ2-2, with D perhaps TRBD1 (6 bases). CDR3 length: 16 amino acids. Germline V gene data show CDR1 as SGDLS and CDR2 as YYNGEE. V was shortened by 4 bases and J by 3 bases, with 16 bases between the two germline ends. CDR3 nucleotide sequence: TGTGCCAGCAGCTGGAGACAGGTACAAGACACCGGGGAGCTGTTTTTT. Translated, it gives CASSWRQVQDTGELFF.

This chain connects TRBV5-6 to TRBJ1-5, with 8 bases matching TRBD1. The CDR3 sequence is 17 residues long. Germline V gene sequence: CDR1 SGHDT, CDR2 YYEEEE. V lost 0 bases and J lost 3; bases outside the gene matches: 8. CDR3 sequence: CASSLAAGTGVNQPQHF. The CDR3 DNA sequence: TGTGCCAGCAGCTTGGCGGCGGGGACAGGCGTCAATCAGCCCCAGCATTTT.

The chain joins TRBV5-1 to TRBJ2-7, with D possibly matching TRBD1 (5 bases). The CDR3 contains 15 residues. Germline assignment: CDR1 SGHRS and CDR2 YFSETQ. Deletions cut 1 base from V and 2 bases from J, with 13 bases between. The CDR3 region is CASSLRGRAPYEQYF. The CDR3 DNA reads TGCGCCAGCAGCTTGAGGGGTAGGGCCCCCTACGAGCAGTACTTC.

Regarding this clone: A junction end diverges from the germline sequence, so it may reflect a read error. Other DNA sequences within the sample encode an identical CDR3. The CDR3 loop is CASSSGTVNTEAFF. CDR3 nucleotide sequence: TGTGCCAGCAGTTCCGGGACAGTTAACACTGAGGCTTTCTTT. The chain links TRBV2 to TRBJ1-1, with TRBD1 matching over 7 bases. Germline-derived CDR1 and CDR2 are SNHLY and FYNNEI. This CDR3 has 14 residues.

The gene calls are TRBV7-8 and TRBJ1-2, with 9 bases that match TRBD1. CDR3 length equals 14 residues. The germline gives CDR1 SGHVS, CDR2 FQNEAQ. V lost 1 base and J lost 4; bases outside the gene matches: 1. CDR3 DNA sequence: TGTGCCAGCAGCTTAGGGACAGGGGCCTATGGCTACACCTTC. Protein sequence: CASSLGTGAYGYTF.

Written as DNA, the CDR3 is TGTGCCAGCAGCCCCCGCGGGGGATCCTACAATGAGCAGTTCTTC. Translating it yields CASSPRGGSYNEQFF. The V gene is TRBV4-2, the J gene TRBJ2-1, with 7 bases aligning to TRBD2. J gave up 1 base and V 4 bases, and 4 bases lay outside the gene matches. Germline-derived CDR1 and CDR2 are LGHNA and YNFKEQ. This CDR3 has 15 residues.

This chain connects TRBV19 to TRBJ2-7; 7 nucleotides line up with TRBD2. The germline CDR1 and CDR2 sequences are LNHDA and SQIVND (reference sequence). With 7 bases clipped from V and 3 bases from J, the junction kept 12 bases outside the gene matches. The length of the CDR3 is 15 residues. The CDR3 DNA sequence: TGTGCCAGTACCAGGAGTATAGGGGACTACTACGAGCAGTACTTC. Translating it yields CASTRSIGDYYEQYF.

The gene calls are TRBV9 and TRBJ1-4; TRBD1 aligns across 11 bases. Losses at the gene ends were 3 bases for V and 7 bases for J; bases not matched to a gene: 5. The CDR3 is 15 amino acids. Germline lookup yields CDR1 SGDLS and CDR2 YYNGEE. The DNA for the CDR3 is TGTGCCAGCAGCGCTGGACAGGGGGCTGGTGAAAAACTGTTTTTT. This gives the protein CASSAGQGAGEKLFF.

This clone was seen only once. The genes are TRBV27 and TRBJ1-2; 7 bases are shared with TRBD1. There are 14 residues in the CDR3. CDR1 and CDR2 (germline): MNHEY, SMNVEV (reference sequence). With V trimmed by 0 bases and J by 7 bases, 5 bases remained unmatched. In nucleotides, the CDR3 is TGTGCCAGCAGTTTATCCTTCCAGGGGGGTGGCTACACCTTC. Residues: CASSLSFQGGGYTF.

The chain is built from TRBV7-9 and TRBJ2-7; possible D gene TRBD2, 5 bases. Germline-derived CDR1 and CDR2 are SEHNR and FQNEAQ (reference sequence). CDR3 size: 16 residues. Trimming shortened V by 5 bases and J by 1 base, and 18 bases separated the two germline ends. CDR3 sequence: CASSQGNGVVSYEQYF. CDR3 nucleotide sequence: TGTGCCAGCAGCCAAGGGAACGGGGTAGTGTCCTACGAGCAGTACTTC. The full variable domain, with the rest looked up from reference TRBV7-9 and TRBJ2-7, is DTGVSQNPRHKITKRGQNVTFRCDPISEHNRLYWYRQTLGQGPEFLTYFQNEAQLEKSRLLSDRFSAERPKGSFSTLEIQRTEQGDSAMYLCASSQGNGVVSYEQYFGPGTRLTVT.

The chain employs TRBV6-1 and TRBJ2-7; 10 bases are shared with TRBD1. V lost 4 bases to trimming and J lost 5 bases; unmatched junction nucleotides: 2. CDR3 length equals 13 residues. Germline loops: CDR1 MNHNS, CDR2 SASEGT. For the CDR3, the DNA is TGTGCCAGCAGTGGACAGGGGGCCCACGAGCAGTACTTC. Its protein product is CASSGQGAHEQYF.

CDR3: CASNKLAGGRNEQFF. DNA for the CDR3: TGTGCCAGCAACAAACTAGCGGGAGGGAGGAATGAGCAGTTCTTC. This chain uses TRBV6-5 with TRBJ2-1; TRBD2 agrees at 13 bases. The germline gives CDR1 MNHEY, CDR2 SVGAGI. The V segment lost 7 bases and the J segment 7 bases; nucleotides outside the gene matches: 7. The CDR3 has 15 amino acids.

The chain has TRBV11-2 and TRBJ2-6, with D possibly matching TRBD1 (5 bases). The CDR3 is 18 amino acids. Trimming took 3 bases from V and 1 from J, leaving 16 bases between them. Germline CDR1 is SGHAT and CDR2 is FQNNGV. The CDR3 reads CASSFPKGALSGANVLTF. In DNA form, the CDR3 reads TGTGCCAGCAGCTTCCCTAAAGGGGCGCTATCTGGGGCCAACGTCCTGACTTTC.

This chain links TRBV30 with TRBJ2-1; weak D call: TRBD2 (6 bases). This CDR3 comprises 13 residues. Trimming took 8 bases from V and 8 from J, leaving 19 bases between them. Germline-derived CDR1 and CDR2 are GTSNPN and SVGIG (reference sequence). CDR3 region: CAGSNQAGYEQFF. CDR3 coding DNA: TGTGCCGGATCGAACCAAGCGGGCTATGAGCAGTTCTTC.

In its sample, this clone was seen once. The chain combines TRBV6-5 with TRBJ2-5; D possibly corresponds to TRBD2 (6 bases). V gave up 8 bases and J gave up 4 bases, with 11 bases separating them. This CDR3 spans 12 amino acids. Looked up from germline, CDR1 is MNHEY and CDR2 is SVGAGI. CDR3: CASQRRAETQYF. DNA of the CDR3: TGTGCCAGCCAGAGGAGGGCAGAGACCCAGTACTTC.

V and J are TRBV28 and TRBJ1-4, with 7 bases aligning to TRBD1. Losses at the gene ends were 5 bases for V and 0 bases for J; bases not matched to a gene: 9. Germline assignment: CDR1 MDHEN and CDR2 SYDVKM. The CDR3 consists of 17 residues. CDR3 in DNA: TGTGCCAGCAGTCCCCGCCTAACAGGGGCAACTAATGAAAAACTGTTTTTT. Its translation is CASSPRLTGATNEKLFF.

The J gene is TRBJ1-5, the V gene TRBV7-2, with TRBD1 matching over 8 bases. This CDR3 has 15 residues. J lost 5 bases, V lost 5 bases, and 8 bases had no gene match. Germline V CDR1 and CDR2: SGHTA, FQGNSA. CDR3 amino acids: CASSLDRGRDQPQHF. In nucleotides, the CDR3 is TGTGCCAGCAGCCTAGACAGGGGTAGGGATCAGCCCCAGCATTTT. The full variable domain, rest sourced from reference TRBV7-2 and TRBJ1-5, is GAGVSQSPSNKVTEKGKDVELRCDPISGHTALYWYRQSLGQGLEFLIYFQGNSAPDKSGLPSDRFSAERTGGSVSTLTIQRTQQEDSAVYLCASSLDRGRDQPQHFGDGTRLSIL.

The V and J genes are TRBV11-3 and TRBJ1-1; D remains ambiguous. V shed 6 bases and J shed 1 base, with 9 bases lying between them. The CDR3 consists of 13 residues. Per the germline V gene, CDR1 is SGHNT and CDR2 is YENEEA. CDR3 DNA sequence: TGTGCCAGCAGTTTCGGAGGGAACACTGAAGCTTTCTTT. It codes for CASSFGGNTEAFF.

Remarks on this clone: Other DNA variants within this sample encode the same CDR3. The chain has TRBV10-3 and TRBJ2-5; 14 nucleotides line up with TRBD2. Germline values: CDR1 ENHRY, CDR2 SYGVKD. V lost 2 bases, J lost 5 bases, and 1 base stayed unmatched. There are 15 residues in the CDR3. The CDR3 protein is CAISERLAGGETQYF. In DNA, the CDR3 is TGTGCCATCAGTGAGCGACTAGCGGGAGGGGAGACCCAGTACTTC.